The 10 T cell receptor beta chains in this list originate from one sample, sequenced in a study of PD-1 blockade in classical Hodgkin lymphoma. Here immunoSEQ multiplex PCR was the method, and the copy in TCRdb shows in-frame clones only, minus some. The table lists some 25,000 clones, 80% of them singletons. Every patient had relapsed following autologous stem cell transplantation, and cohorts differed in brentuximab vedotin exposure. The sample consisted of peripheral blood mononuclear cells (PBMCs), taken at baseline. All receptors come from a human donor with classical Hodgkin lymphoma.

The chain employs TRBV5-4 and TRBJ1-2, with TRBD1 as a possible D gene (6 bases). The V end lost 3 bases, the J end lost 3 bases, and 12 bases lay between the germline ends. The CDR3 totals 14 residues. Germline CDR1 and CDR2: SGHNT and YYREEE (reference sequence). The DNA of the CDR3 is TGTGCCAGCAGCTCGACAGGAGAAGACTATGGCTACACCTTC. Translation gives CASSSTGEDYGYTF.

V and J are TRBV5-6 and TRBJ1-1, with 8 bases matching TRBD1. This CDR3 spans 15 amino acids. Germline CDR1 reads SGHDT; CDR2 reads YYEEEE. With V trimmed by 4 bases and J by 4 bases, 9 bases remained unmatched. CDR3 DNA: TGTGCCAGCAGCCGGGGGACAGGTGCGGGCACTGAAGCTTTCTTT. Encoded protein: CASSRGTGAGTEAFF.

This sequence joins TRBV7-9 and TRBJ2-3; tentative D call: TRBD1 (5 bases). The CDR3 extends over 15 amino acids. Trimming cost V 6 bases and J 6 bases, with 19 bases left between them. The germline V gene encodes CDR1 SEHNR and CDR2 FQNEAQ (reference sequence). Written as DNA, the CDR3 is TGTGCCAGCAGAATCCAGGGTAGGGTTGGGGATACGCAGTATTTT. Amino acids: CASRIQGRVGDTQYF.

CDR3: CASSGTGTVEKLFF. CDR3 nucleotide sequence: TGTGCCAGCAGTGGAACCGGGACCGTGGAAAAACTGTTTTTT. The chain carries TRBV2 and TRBJ1-4; maybe TRBD1 (5 bases). Germline V gene sequence: CDR1 SNHLY, CDR2 FYNNEI. This CDR3 is 14 amino acids long. With 4 bases removed from V and 8 bases from J, the gap between germline ends came to 14 bases.

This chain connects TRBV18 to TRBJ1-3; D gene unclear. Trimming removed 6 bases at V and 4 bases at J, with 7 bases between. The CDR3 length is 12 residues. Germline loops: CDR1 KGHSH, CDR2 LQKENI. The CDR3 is CASSRVGNTIYF. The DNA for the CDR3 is TGTGCCAGCTCGCGGGTCGGAAACACCATATATTTT.

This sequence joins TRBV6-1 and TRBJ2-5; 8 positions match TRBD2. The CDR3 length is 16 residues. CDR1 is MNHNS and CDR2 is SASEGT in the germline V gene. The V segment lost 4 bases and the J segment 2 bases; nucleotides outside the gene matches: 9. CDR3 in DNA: TGTGCCAGCAGTGCTAGGATAGCGGGGCTGCAAGAGACCCAGTACTTC. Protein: CASSARIAGLQETQYF.

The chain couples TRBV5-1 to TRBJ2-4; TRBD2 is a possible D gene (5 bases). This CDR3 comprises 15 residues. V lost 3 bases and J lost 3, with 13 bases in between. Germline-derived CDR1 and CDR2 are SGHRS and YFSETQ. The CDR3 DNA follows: TGCGCCAGCAGCTCCACTGAGGGAGACAAAAACATTCAGTACTTC. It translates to CASSSTEGDKNIQYF.

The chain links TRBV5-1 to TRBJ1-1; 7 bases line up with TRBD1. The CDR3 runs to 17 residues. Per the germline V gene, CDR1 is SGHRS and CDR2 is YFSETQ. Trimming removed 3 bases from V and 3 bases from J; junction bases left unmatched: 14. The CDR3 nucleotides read TGCGCCAGCAGCTCTCAGGGGGATGGTATTGCGGACACTGAAGCTTTCTTT. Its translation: CASSSQGDGIADTEAFF. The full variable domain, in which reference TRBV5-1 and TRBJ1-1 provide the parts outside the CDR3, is KAGVTQTPRYLIKTRGQQVTLSCSPISGHRSVSWYQQTPGQGLQFLFEYFSETQRNKGNFPGRFSGRQFSNSRSEMNVSTLELGDSALYLCASSSQGDGIADTEAFFGQGTRLTVV.

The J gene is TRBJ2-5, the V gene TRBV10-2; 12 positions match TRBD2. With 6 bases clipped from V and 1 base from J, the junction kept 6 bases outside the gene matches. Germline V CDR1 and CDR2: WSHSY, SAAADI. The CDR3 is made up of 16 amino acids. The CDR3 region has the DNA TGCGCCAGCAGCCCGGGACTAGCGGGTTTCCAAGAGACCCAGTACTTC. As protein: CASSPGLAGFQETQYF.

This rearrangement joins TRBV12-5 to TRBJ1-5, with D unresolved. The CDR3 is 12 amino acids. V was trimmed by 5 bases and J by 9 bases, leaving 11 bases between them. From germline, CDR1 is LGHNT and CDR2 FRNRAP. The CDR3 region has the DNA TGTGCTAGTGGTGTGACCGGTGTGCCCCAGCATTTT. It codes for CASGVTGVPQHF.